This T cell receptor (beta chain) was captured in a study of neurological immune-mediated disorders. There are many counts of this clonotype. TCRdb called the 5' RACE reads again in MiXCR, with one record for every CDR3 protein. The sample lists tens of thousands of distinct CDR3 sequences, roughly 3.2% occurring once. The CDR3 has 14 amino acids. Trimming removed 4 bases from V and 11 bases from J, with 16 bases in between. Germline assignment: CDR1 SGHRS and CDR2 YFSETQ. The rearrangement joins TRBV5-1 to TRBJ1-6, with D possibly being TRBD1 (5 bases). This receptor was taken from a woman aged 45-65 years with multiple sclerosis. Sequencing used PBMCs. CDR3 region: CASSVARASTPLHF. The CDR3 DNA follows: TGCGCCAGCAGCGTTGCCAGGGCGTCGACACCCCTCCACTTT.